Listed here are 5 T cell receptor beta chains from one sample, sequenced in a study of human T cells and chemical hapten exposure. TCRdb re-derived calls from the RACE reads in MiXCR, one entry per CDR3 protein. The table shows roughly 40,000 distinct CDR3 sequences, with more than 9% occurring only once. As to time point: patch test 2, 6 weeks after DPC sensitization. Treatment noted: therapeutic diphenylcyclopropenone sensitization with weekly scalp DPC. The authors' total RNA extraction used unfractionated whole blood. Sequencing used whole blood, obtained in connection with sensitization to the hapten diphenylcyclopropenone (DPC). The source of these receptors is a woman aged 25 to 39 with alopecia areata. Some clones in this sample may be carry-over from other donors' samples.

In its sample, this clonotype was seen many times. V is TRBV29-1 and J is TRBJ2-2; 8 bases map to TRBD2. The CDR3 is 14 amino acids. Germline CDR1 reads SQVTM; CDR2 reads ANQGSEA. V was clipped by 6 bases and J by 6 bases; unmatched bases: 9. Written as DNA, the CDR3 is TGCAGCGTCCCCCTGGGGACTAGGCCCGGGGAGCTGTTTTTT. This gives the protein CSVPLGTRPGELFF.

This chain's CDR3 is CASTPRASGANVLTF. CDR3 bases: TGTGCCAGCACACCCAGAGCCTCTGGGGCCAACGTCCTGACTTTC. This rearrangement joins TRBV13 to TRBJ2-6, with no clear D. The CDR3 is 15 residues long. Trimming left V 7 bases short and J 0 bases short, with 10 bases between. Germline lookup yields CDR1 PRHDT and CDR2 FYEKMQ (reference sequence).

This clonotype was picked up many times. The CDR3: CASSARRAAYEQYF. CDR3 coding DNA: TGTGCCAGCAGCGCACGGCGGGCCGCCTACGAGCAGTACTTC. This chain uses TRBV9 with TRBJ2-7; possible D gene TRBD2, 5 bases. CDR1 SGDLS and CDR2 YYNGEE come from the germline V gene. The V end was cut by 3 bases, the J end by 2 bases, with 12 bases between. The CDR3 covers 14 residues. Filled out from reference TRBV9 and TRBJ2-7, the complete variable domain reads DSGVTQTPKHLITATGQRVTLRCSPRSGDLSVYWYQQSLDQGLQFLIQYYNGEERAKGNILERFSAQQFPDLHSELNLSSLELGDSALYFCASSARRAAYEQYFGPGTRLTVT.

This clonotype was observed at least ten times. This sequence joins TRBV7-2 and TRBJ1-2; 7 bases agree with TRBD1. The CDR3 runs to 13 residues. V was clipped by 5 bases and J by 3 bases; unmatched bases: 3. CDR1 is SGHTA, CDR2 FQGNSA, per germline. CDR3 coding DNA: TGTGCCAGCAGCCCAGGGGGGGACTATGGCTACACCTTC. Translating it yields CASSPGGDYGYTF.

The chain links TRBV11-2 to TRBJ2-5; the D gene is possibly TRBD1 (5 bases). The germline V gene has CDR1 SGHAT and CDR2 FQNNGV. V was clipped by 6 bases and J by 4 bases, with 12 bases between them. There are 13 residues in the CDR3. CDR3 protein: CASSGAIGETQYF. In nucleotides, the CDR3 is TGTGCCAGCAGTGGGGCCATCGGAGAGACCCAGTACTTC.